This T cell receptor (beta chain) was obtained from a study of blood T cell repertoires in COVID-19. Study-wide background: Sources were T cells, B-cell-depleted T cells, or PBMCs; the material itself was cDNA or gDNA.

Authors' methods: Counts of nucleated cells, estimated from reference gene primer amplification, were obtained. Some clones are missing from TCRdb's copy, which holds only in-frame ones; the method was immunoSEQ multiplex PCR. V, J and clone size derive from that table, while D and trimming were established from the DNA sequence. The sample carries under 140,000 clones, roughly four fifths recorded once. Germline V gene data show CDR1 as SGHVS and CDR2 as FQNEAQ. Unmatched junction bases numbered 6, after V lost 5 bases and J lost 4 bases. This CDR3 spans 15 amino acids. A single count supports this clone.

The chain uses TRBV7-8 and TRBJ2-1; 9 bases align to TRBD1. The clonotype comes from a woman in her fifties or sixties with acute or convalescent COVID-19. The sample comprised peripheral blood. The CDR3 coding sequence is TGTGCCAGCAGCCCAGGACAGGGGACTTACAATGAGCAGTTCTTC. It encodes CASSPGQGTYNEQFF.